The 20 T cell receptor beta chains in this list originate from one sample, sequenced in a study of T cell changes during pregnancy in multiple sclerosis. Only in-frame clones appear in the TCRdb table, and some are missing; sequencing was by immunoSEQ multiplex PCR. The sample lists about 40,000 clones, roughly 94% occurring once. This sample comprised peripheral blood, obtained in the third trimester of pregnancy. These receptors originate from a female donor with multiple sclerosis, enrolled in a pregnancy study.

The V call is TRBV28, the J call TRBJ1-5; 9 nucleotides agree with TRBD1. V shed 4 bases, J shed 9 bases, and the junction held 10 bases outside the gene matches. Germline V gene data show CDR1 as MDHEN and CDR2 as SYDVKM. There are 15 residues in the CDR3. This chain's CDR3 is CASSWGQGQPGPQHF. CDR3 nucleotides: TGTGCCAGCAGTTGGGGACAGGGCCAACCGGGGCCCCAGCATTTT.

J is TRBJ2-7 and V is TRBV5-1; TRBD1 matches 9 bases. Germline-derived CDR1 and CDR2 are SGHRS and YFSETQ. Trimming removed 3 bases from V and 1 base from J; junction bases left unmatched: 5. The CDR3 contains 15 residues. The CDR3 nucleotides are TGCGCCAGCAGCTGGGGACAGGGCGGGTCCTACGAGCAGTACTTC. Protein sequence: CASSWGQGGSYEQYF.

The chain has TRBV11-3 and TRBJ2-2; a possible D gene is TRBD1 (5 bases). This CDR3 is built from 15 residues. V lost 3 bases, J lost 0 bases, and 8 bases lay in between. Germline values: CDR1 SGHNT, CDR2 YENEEA. The CDR3 spells CASSLAGTNTGELFF. The CDR3 bases are TGTGCCAGCAGCTTGGCAGGGACGAACACCGGGGAGCTGTTTTTT.

The gene calls are TRBV5-6 and TRBJ2-3; 8 positions match TRBD2. CDR1 is SGHDT and CDR2 is YYEEEE in the germline V gene. Trimming took 4 bases from V and 4 from J; bases not matched to a gene: 5. The CDR3 contains 14 residues. CDR3 residues: CASSTWTSPDTQYF. The CDR3 DNA reads as TGTGCCAGCAGCACCTGGACTAGCCCAGATACGCAGTATTTT.

This clone is a singleton in its sample. V usage is TRBV11-2 and J usage is TRBJ2-1, with 9 positions matching TRBD2. There are 16 residues in the CDR3. Germline V gene data show CDR1 as SGHAT and CDR2 as FQNNGV. Germline trimming cut 6 bases from V and 5 bases from J; bases unmatched to any gene: 11. The CDR3 DNA reads as TGTGCCAGCAGACCTATTAGCGGGAGTTCACACAATGAGCAGTTCTTC. Translating it yields CASRPISGSSHNEQFF. The full variable domain, rest sourced from reference TRBV11-2 and TRBJ2-1, is EAGVAQSPRYKIIEKRQSVAFWCNPISGHATLYWYQQILGQGPKLLIQFQNNGVVDDSQLPKDRFSAERLKGVDSTLKIQPAKLEDSAVYLCASRPISGSSHNEQFFGPGTRLTVL.

This clone was found once. The chain couples TRBV4-2 to TRBJ2-2, with TRBD1 matching over 8 bases. The CDR3 covers 15 residues. J was trimmed by 3 bases and V by 1 base; bases with no gene match: 1. Germline assignment: CDR1 LGHNA and CDR2 YNFKEQ. The CDR3 is CASSQVQGDTGELFF. The CDR3, as DNA: TGTGCCAGCAGCCAAGTACAGGGGGACACCGGGGAGCTGTTTTTT.

The chain links TRBV15 to TRBJ1-2; 7 bases align to TRBD1. The germline V gene encodes CDR1 LNHNV and CDR2 YYDKDF (reference sequence). The CDR3 covers 12 residues. The ends lost 5 bases at V and 6 bases at J; junction bases unmatched: 3. CDR3 nucleotides: TGTGCCACCAGCGGAACAGGGGATGGCTACACCTTC. Its protein is CATSGTGDGYTF.

The chain couples TRBV11-2 to TRBJ1-1; TRBD1 matches 10 bases. Germline V gene sequence: CDR1 SGHAT, CDR2 FQNNGV. This CDR3 is built from 16 residues. The trim removed 5 bases at V and 3 bases at J, leaving 9 bases unmatched. The CDR3 DNA reads TGTGCCAGCAGCCCCTCGACAGGGGGCGTCTACACTGAAGCTTTCTTT. Amino acids: CASSPSTGGVYTEAFF.

V is TRBV5-1 and J is TRBJ2-2; 11 bases are a match to TRBD1. The CDR3 totals 16 residues. J gave up 2 bases and V 5 bases, and 5 bases lay outside the gene matches. CDR1 and CDR2 (germline): SGHRS, YFSETQ. The CDR3 sequence: CASSPRTGGNTGELFF. The CDR3 DNA is TGCGCCAGCAGTCCGAGGACAGGGGGCAACACCGGGGAGCTGTTTTTT.

V gene TRBV6-5 combines with J gene TRBJ2-7, with 7 bases that match TRBD2. V dropped 7 bases and J dropped 1; count of bases not matched to a gene: 4. The CDR3 has 13 residues. Germline V lookup: CDR1 MNHEY, CDR2 SVGAGI. DNA of the CDR3: TGTGCCAGCACTCCTAGCGGATCCTACGAGCAGTACTTC. Translation gives CASTPSGSYEQYF.

The chain links TRBV7-2 to TRBJ2-1; 7 nucleotides align to TRBD2. V was clipped by 1 base and J by 5 bases; unmatched bases: 5. Germline CDR1 and CDR2: SGHTA and FQGNSA. The CDR3 runs 15 residues. In DNA form, the CDR3 reads TGTGCCAGCAGCTTAGGACTAGCTCCCCACAATGAGCAGTTCTTC. Translated: CASSLGLAPHNEQFF.

J is TRBJ2-1 and V is TRBV9, with TRBD2 as a possible D gene (5 bases). The V end lost 0 bases, the J end lost 5 bases, and 12 bases lay between the germline ends. The CDR3 runs to 15 residues. Germline-derived CDR1 and CDR2 are SGDLS and YYNGEE. The CDR3 region is CASSVELGWNNEQFF. CDR3 sequence (DNA): TGTGCCAGCAGCGTAGAACTAGGCTGGAACAATGAGCAGTTCTTC.

V is TRBV5-5 and J is TRBJ1-6, with 11 bases identical to TRBD1. The ends lost 4 bases at V and 10 bases at J; junction bases unmatched: 1. The CDR3 consists of 13 residues. Per the germline V gene, CDR1 is SGHKS and CDR2 is YYEKEE (reference sequence). The CDR3 DNA reads TGTGCCAGCAGCCGGGACAGGGGGTCACCCCTCCACTTT. As protein: CASSRDRGSPLHF.

The chain employs TRBV7-6 and TRBJ2-7; D possibly corresponds to TRBD1 (6 bases). This CDR3 contains 15 residues. The germline CDR1 and CDR2 sequences are SGHVS and FNYEAQ. The V end lost 3 bases, the J end lost 0 bases, and 12 bases lay between the germline ends. The CDR3 here is CASSFGTTSSYEQYF. As DNA, the CDR3 is TGTGCCAGCAGCTTTGGGACAACAAGCTCCTACGAGCAGTACTTC. The variable domain in full, with the rest retrieved from reference TRBV7-6 and TRBJ2-7, is GAGVSQSPRYKVTKRGQDVALRCDPISGHVSLYWYRQALGQGPEFLTYFNYEAQQDKSGLPNDRFSAERPEGSISTLTIQRTEQRDSAMYRCASSFGTTSSYEQYFGPGTRLTVT.

V usage is TRBV27 and J usage is TRBJ1-2; the D is unclear. Looked up from germline, CDR1 is MNHEY and CDR2 is SMNVEV (reference sequence). Trimming removed 3 bases from V and 3 bases from J, with 11 bases in between. The CDR3 is made up of 14 amino acids. The CDR3 loop is CASSFTVGDYGYTF. In DNA, the CDR3 is TGTGCCAGCAGTTTCACCGTCGGGGACTATGGCTACACCTTC.

V and J are TRBV6-5 and TRBJ2-3, with D maybe TRBD1 (7 bases). The germline CDR1 and CDR2 sequences are MNHEY and SVGAGI. This CDR3 is built from 12 residues. The V and J ends lost 7 bases and 7 bases respectively, with 12 bases between them. The DNA for the CDR3 is TGTGCCAGCACCCCAGGGGGGAATACGCAGTATTTT. Translated, it gives CASTPGGNTQYF.

J is TRBJ1-2 and V is TRBV6-1; TRBD1 is a possible D gene (5 bases). CDR1 and CDR2 from the germline V gene are MNHNS and SASEGT. The CDR3 totals 14 residues. The V and J ends lost 11 bases and 8 bases respectively, with 24 bases between them. For the CDR3, the DNA is TGTGCCGGCCGCCGCGTAGGGGTGGAGGGGGGCTACACCTTC. Translated, it gives CAGRRVGVEGGYTF.

The genes are TRBV11-2 and TRBJ2-1; 7 nucleotides agree with TRBD2. The CDR3 length is 16 residues. Trimming at V came to 5 bases and at J to 3 bases, leaving 10 bases not matched to a gene. Germline V gene data show CDR1 as SGHAT and CDR2 as FQNNGV. The CDR3 here is CASSPVGGMGYNEQFF. The DNA of the CDR3 is TGTGCCAGCAGCCCGGTGGGGGGGATGGGCTACAATGAGCAGTTCTTC.

The rearrangement links TRBV4-3 to TRBJ2-2; perhaps TRBD2 as D (6 bases). The CDR3 runs 16 residues. Germline CDR1 and CDR2: LGHNA and YSLEER. V was trimmed by 1 base and J by 3 bases, leaving 12 bases between them. CDR3 residues: CASSQGLGGDTGELFF. The CDR3 region has the DNA TGCGCCAGCAGCCAAGGGCTAGGCGGGGACACCGGGGAGCTGTTTTTT.

This chain links TRBV5-1 with TRBJ2-3, with D hard to call. The CDR3 loop spans 13 amino acids. Between the trimmed V and J ends, which lost 4 bases and 2 bases, there was a span of 8 bases. From germline, CDR1 is SGHRS and CDR2 YFSETQ. Here the CDR3 DNA reads TGCGCCAGCAGCCAGAGGTCCACAGATACGCAGTATTTT. This gives the protein CASSQRSTDTQYF.